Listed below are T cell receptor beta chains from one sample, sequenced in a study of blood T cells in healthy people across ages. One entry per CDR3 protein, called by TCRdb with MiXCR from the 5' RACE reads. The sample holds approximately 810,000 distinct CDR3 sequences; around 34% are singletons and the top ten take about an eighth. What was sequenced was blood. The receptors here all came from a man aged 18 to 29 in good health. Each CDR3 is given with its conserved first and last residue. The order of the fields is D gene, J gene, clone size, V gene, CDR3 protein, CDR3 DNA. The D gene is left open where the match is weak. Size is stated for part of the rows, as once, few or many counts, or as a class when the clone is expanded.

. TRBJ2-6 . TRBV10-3 CAISGHSGANVLTF TGTGCCATCAGTGGACACTCTGGGGCCAACGTCCTGACTTTC
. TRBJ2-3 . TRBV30 CAWSSRDAQYF TGTGCCTGGAGTTCCAGGGATGCGCAGTATTTT
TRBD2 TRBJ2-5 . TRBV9 CASSVAAGGQETQYF TGTGCCAGCAGCGTAGCAGCGGGGGGACAAGAGACCCAGTACTTC
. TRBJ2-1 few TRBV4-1 CASSQFRRAPANEQFF TGCGCCAGCAGCCAATTTCGACGAGCGCCCGCCAATGAGCAGTTCTTC
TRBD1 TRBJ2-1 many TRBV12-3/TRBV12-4 CASTLGQAYNEQFF TGTGCCAGCACCCTGGGACAGGCGTACAATGAGCAGTTCTTC
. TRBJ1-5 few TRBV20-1 CSARDTSNQHQHF TGCAGTGCAAGGGACACTAGCAATCAGCACCAGCATTTT
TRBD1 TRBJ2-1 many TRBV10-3 CAINKGQGFYNEQFF TGTGCCATCAACAAGGGACAGGGCTTCTACAATGAGCAGTTCTTC
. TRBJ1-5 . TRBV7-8 CASSLGLRGDQPQHF TGTGCCAGCAGCTTAGGGTTGCGGGGCGATCAGCCCCAGCATTTT
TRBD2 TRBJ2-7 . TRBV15 CATSREPGLAAYEQYF TGTGCCACCAGCAGAGAACCGGGACTAGCGGCATACGAGCAGTACTTC
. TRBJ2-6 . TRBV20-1 CSAPPSRGGANVLTF TGCAGTGCACCACCCTCGCGGGGTGGGGCCAACGTCCTGACTTTC
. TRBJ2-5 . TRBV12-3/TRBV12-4 CASSFRTWGETQYF TGTGCCAGCAGTTTCAGGACCTGGGGGGAGACCCAGTACTTC
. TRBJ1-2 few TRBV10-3 CAISAGNTNYGYTF TGTGCCATCAGCGCAGGGAATACGAACTATGGCTACACCTTC
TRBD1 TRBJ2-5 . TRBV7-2 CASTGPGTGVETQYF TGTGCCAGCACCGGTCCCGGGACAGGGGTCGAGACCCAGTACTTC
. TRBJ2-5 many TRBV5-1 CASSLGSFLEYF TGCGCCAGCAGCTTGGGATCCTTCTTAGAGTACTTC
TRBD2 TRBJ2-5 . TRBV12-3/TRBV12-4 CASSLDGRAINEQYF TGTGCCAGCAGTTTGGACGGGAGGGCAATCAATGAGCAGTACTTC
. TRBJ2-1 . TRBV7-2 CASSSTPGAVNEQFF TGTGCCAGCAGCTCCACCCCGGGGGCTGTCAATGAGCAGTTCTTC
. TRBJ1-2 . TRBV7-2 CASSLGVGHYGYTF TGTGCCAGCAGCTTAGGGGTAGGGCACTATGGCTACACCTTC